Each of the 18 T cell receptor beta chains below was sequenced from the same sample in a study of shared clonotypes between healthy human individuals (dated by TCRdb to 2020 to 2022). Libraries were made using the immunoSEQ multiplex PCR assay. Imported from immuneACCESS, the table was reduced by TCRdb to in-frame sequences with V and J called. These copies leave out some clones; in studies compared against another copy, an unresolved V gene accounts for under half, and the cause of the remainder is not known. Recorded for this sample are nearly 600,000 clones; nearly 97% of them occurred a single time. The ten largest clones capture 0.11% of the sample. CD8 naive samples consisted of CD45RO-negative cells that were positively selected for CCR7, yielding a CD45RA+CCR7+ population without TemRA cells. Sample: naive CD8+ T cells sorted from blood. Read against the paper, the sample's cell subset or site label means: CD45RA+CCR7+. The receptor source for this set is a woman in her 30s in good health.

The chain combines TRBV13 with TRBJ2-7, with D perhaps assigned TRBD1 or TRBD2 (5 bases each). Trimming left V 5 bases short and J 6 bases short, with 17 bases between. Germline V gives CDR1 PRHDT, CDR2 FYEKMQ (reference sequence). This CDR3 comprises 14 residues. The CDR3 here is CASSAGTSRGEQYF. The CDR3 coding sequence is TGTGCCAGCAGCGCCGGGACGTCGCGAGGCGAGCAGTACTTC.

The chain combines TRBV6-1 with TRBJ2-7; TRBD2 aligns across 13 bases. Per the germline V gene, CDR1 is MNHNS and CDR2 is SASEGT. This CDR3 contains 15 residues. Unmatched junction bases numbered 6, after V lost 6 bases and J lost 4 bases. CDR3 residues: CASSRATSGRYEQYF. CDR3 coding DNA: TGTGCCAGCAGCAGGGCGACTAGCGGGAGGTACGAGCAGTACTTC.

This chain links TRBV9 with TRBJ2-3, with 11 bases that match TRBD2. Germline V gene sequence: CDR1 SGDLS, CDR2 YYNGEE. CDR3 size: 15 residues. V shed 6 bases and J 4 bases; nucleotides not matched to a gene: 7. The CDR3 is CASTQLAGVADTQYF. CDR3 in DNA: TGTGCCAGCACCCAACTAGCGGGAGTAGCAGATACGCAGTATTTT.

This chain joins TRBV6-5 and TRBJ2-2, with a weak D call TRBD1 (5 bases). This CDR3 has 15 amino acids. Germline CDR1 is MNHEY and CDR2 is SVGAGI. Trimming cost V 0 bases and J 1 base, with 6 bases left between them. Here the CDR3 reads CASSYSTENTGELFF. The CDR3 bases are TGTGCCAGCAGTTACTCGACAGAGAACACCGGGGAGCTGTTTTTT.

With regard to this clone: At one end the junction does not follow the germline gene, possibly because of a read error. The chain uses TRBV4-1 and TRBJ1-1; 8 positions match TRBD1. The CDR3 covers 16 residues. From germline, CDR1 is MGHRA and CDR2 YSYEKL. CDR3 loop: CASSPTPGDRFIPLGF. The CDR3 nucleotides are TGCGCCAGCAGTCCAACGCCAGGGGACAGGTTTATCCCCCTTGGGTTT.

The rearrangement joins TRBV6-1 to TRBJ2-7, with unresolved D. V lost 8 bases and J 3 bases, leaving 8 bases between the germline ends. Germline lookup yields CDR1 MNHNS and CDR2 SASEGT. The CDR3 length is 11 residues. DNA of the CDR3: TGTGCCAGCCCCCTTGGCTACGAGCAGTACTTC. This translates into CASPLGYEQYF.

The chain employs TRBV27 and TRBJ2-7; 8 positions agree with TRBD1. Germline loops: CDR1 MNHEY, CDR2 SMNVEV (reference sequence). V trimming: 6 bases; J trimming: 2 bases; junction bases outside the gene matches: 9. CDR3 length: 15 amino acids. This CDR3 reads CASRRTGTGPYEQYF. The CDR3 DNA sequence: TGTGCCAGCAGACGAACCGGGACAGGCCCCTACGAGCAGTACTTC.

The chain has TRBV4-1 and TRBJ1-1; D not resolved. V lost 0 bases and J lost 5, with 13 bases in between. In germline, CDR1 is MGHRA, CDR2 YSYEKL. This CDR3 is built from 15 residues. The CDR3 reads CASSQESPGWTEAFF. CDR3 DNA sequence: TGCGCCAGCAGCCAAGAATCCCCAGGCTGGACTGAAGCTTTCTTT.

The gene calls are TRBV2 and TRBJ2-7; 8 bases are a match to TRBD2. Looked up from germline, CDR1 is SNHLY and CDR2 is FYNNEI. V trimming: 4 bases; J trimming: 6 bases; junction bases outside the gene matches: 2. The CDR3 has 12 residues. Written as DNA, the CDR3 is TGTGCCAGCAGTGCACTAGCGGTCGAGCAGTACTTC. It translates to CASSALAVEQYF.

The chain links TRBV10-2 to TRBJ2-4; TRBD2 might be the D (5 bases). Germline CDR1 and CDR2: WSHSY and SAAADI. The germline V and J ends were trimmed by 6 bases and 1 base, with 22 bases remaining between them. The CDR3 spans 18 residues. CDR3: CASSIEGVVYWAKNIQYF. CDR3 nucleotides: TGCGCCAGCAGCATCGAGGGAGTGGTTTACTGGGCCAAAAACATTCAGTACTTC.

This clone was seen only a few times. This chain joins TRBV19 and TRBJ1-1; D might be TRBD1 (5 bases). The CDR3 runs 15 residues. Germline values: CDR1 LNHDA, CDR2 SQIVND (reference sequence). V was cut by 3 bases and J by 0 bases, with 11 bases left in between. The CDR3 is CASSIGQNLNTEAFF. CDR3 coding DNA: TGTGCCAGTAGTATCGGACAAAACCTGAACACTGAAGCTTTCTTT.

The CDR3 nucleotides are TGTGCCAGTAGTATAGGGGGGGCAGGAAACACTGAAGCTTTCTTT. This translates into CASSIGGAGNTEAFF. This chain connects TRBV19 to TRBJ1-1; tentative D call: TRBD1 (6 bases). The CDR3 is 15 amino acids. Trimming took 1 base from V and 2 from J, leaving 11 bases between them. Germline V lookup: CDR1 LNHDA, CDR2 SQIVND (reference sequence).

The rearrangement joins TRBV10-3 to TRBJ1-2; TRBD1 might be the D (5 bases). The CDR3 length is 13 residues. CDR1 and CDR2 (germline): ENHRY, SYGVKD. Between the trimmed V and J ends, which lost 11 bases and 5 bases, there was a span of 18 bases. This CDR3 is CAARRGLIYGYTF. The CDR3 DNA reads as TGTGCCGCTCGGCGGGGCCTGATTTATGGCTACACCTTC.

The chain combines TRBV28 with TRBJ2-7; TRBD2 agrees at 7 bases. The germline CDR1 and CDR2 sequences are MDHEN and SYDVKM. This CDR3 spans 13 amino acids. V gave up 7 bases and J gave up 0 bases; unmatched junction bases: 3. The CDR3 DNA sequence: TGTGCCAGCACCCTAGCGGCCTCCTACGAGCAGTACTTC. It yields the protein CASTLAASYEQYF. The variable domain in full, completed from reference TRBV28 and TRBJ2-7, reads DVKVTQSSRYLVKRTGEKVFLECVQDMDHENMFWYRQDPGLGLRLIYFSYDVKMKEKGDIPEGYSVSREKKERFSLILESASTNQTSMYLCASTLAASYEQYFGPGTRLTVT.

This chain uses TRBV20-1 with TRBJ2-3, with unresolved D. Trimming removed 4 bases from V and 6 bases from J, with 5 bases in between. Germline CDR1 and CDR2: DFQATT and SNEGSKA (reference sequence). The CDR3 covers 10 residues. CDR3 in DNA: TGCAGTGCTACCAGGGATACGCAGTATTTT. As protein: CSATRDTQYF.

V usage is TRBV28 and J usage is TRBJ2-5, with 10 bases fitting TRBD2. Unmatched junction bases numbered 19, after V lost 4 bases and J lost 11 bases. Germline CDR1 and CDR2: MDHEN and SYDVKM. The CDR3 length is 17 residues. CDR3 region: CASSSMSSGRTFDGQYF. CDR3 nucleotide sequence: TGTGCCAGCAGTTCGATGAGTAGCGGGAGGACTTTCGACGGGCAGTACTTC.

This chain uses TRBV20-1 with TRBJ2-1; no clear D. There are 11 residues in the CDR3. The germline V gene encodes CDR1 DFQATT and CDR2 SNEGSKA (reference sequence). Trimming took off 6 bases at V and 6 bases at J, with 9 bases between the two ends. Here the CDR3 DNA reads TGCAGTGCGAGAAATATCAATGAGCAGTTCTTC. This gives the protein CSARNINEQFF.

The chain joins TRBV7-9 to TRBJ2-7, with D uncertain. This CDR3 spans 15 amino acids. The germline gives CDR1 SEHNR, CDR2 FQNEAQ (reference sequence). Trimming cost V 0 bases and J 3 bases, with 12 bases left between them. Written as DNA, the CDR3 is TGTGCCAGCAGCTTAGCCGAGGCGGTGATCTACGAGCAGTACTTC. Translation: CASSLAEAVIYEQYF.